Following are 22 T cell receptor beta chains from one sample sequenced in a study of Japanese encephalitis immunity and Zika vaccine responses. TCRdb re-derived calls from the 5' RACE reads in MiXCR, one entry per CDR3 protein. The sample holds a few hundred distinct CDR3 sequences; 2% to 2.5% are singletons and the top ten take about 20%. CFSE-labeled PBMCs were cultured approximately six days with peptide pools, each at about 1 ug/mL. Here the sequenced sample was antigen-activated CD8+ T cells from blood, cultured, taken during a Zika inactivated vaccine study. The origin of the receptors is an adult man who received an inactivated Zika virus vaccine.

This clonotype is labeled as large. The chain carries TRBV24-1 and TRBJ1-2; 7 nucleotides line up with TRBD1. This CDR3 is 15 amino acids long. Germline V gene sequence: CDR1 KGHDR, CDR2 SFDVKD. With 4 bases clipped from V and 8 bases from J, the junction kept 12 bases outside the gene matches. Written as DNA, the CDR3 is TGTGCCACCAGTGACCCCTCGACAGGGTCGGGGGGCTACACCTTC. Protein: CATSDPSTGSGGYTF.

This clonotype counts as hyperexpanded (1% or more). This chain uses TRBV20-1 with TRBJ2-1; D is unresolved. The germline V gene has CDR1 DFQATT and CDR2 SNEGSKA (reference sequence). The V and J ends lost 6 bases and 0 bases respectively, with 12 bases between them. This CDR3 region has 14 residues. The CDR3 protein is CSAPDRSSYNEQFF. Written as DNA, the CDR3 is TGCAGTGCGCCCGACCGGAGCTCCTACAATGAGCAGTTCTTC.

By share, this clonotype counts as large (0.1 to 1%). This chain links TRBV4-3 with TRBJ2-7; 7 positions agree with TRBD1. In germline, CDR1 is LGHNA, CDR2 YSLEER. This CDR3 has 12 residues. The V and J ends lost 5 bases and 6 bases, in that order; junction bases with no gene match: 4. This CDR3 reads CASSYGTAEQYF. DNA for the CDR3: TGCGCCAGCAGCTACGGGACAGCCGAGCAGTACTTC.

The chain employs TRBV9 and TRBJ2-3; possibly TRBD2 for D (6 bases). CDR1 is SGDLS and CDR2 is YYNGEE in the germline V gene. The CDR3 extends over 16 amino acids. Trimming pared 4 bases from V and 0 bases from J, leaving 15 bases between. CDR3 sequence reads: CASSSTGTASTDTQYF. The DNA of the CDR3 is TGTGCCAGCAGCTCTACCGGGACTGCTAGCACAGATACGCAGTATTTT.

By frequency in the sample, this clonotype is large. V is TRBV4-3 and J is TRBJ1-1; D uncertain. V dropped 4 bases and J dropped 0 bases, with 12 bases sitting between them. Per the germline V gene, CDR1 is LGHNA and CDR2 is YSLEER. This CDR3 contains 15 residues. This CDR3 is CASSLLDNMNTEAFF. DNA for the CDR3: TGCGCCAGCAGCCTCCTAGACAACATGAACACTGAAGCTTTCTTT.

This clonotype is labeled large (0.1 to 1%). V and J are TRBV4-3 and TRBJ1-2; the D is unclear. CDR1 is LGHNA, CDR2 YSLEER, per germline. This CDR3 contains 16 residues. Trimming pared 1 base from V and 3 bases from J, leaving 15 bases between. CDR3 sequence (DNA): TGCGCCAGCAGCCAAGTCGCGGCCCCATCAGACTATGGCTACACCTTC. Its translation is CASSQVAAPSDYGYTF.

This clonotype is labeled as hyperexpanded. The chain links TRBV4-3 to TRBJ2-7, with D tentatively TRBD1 or TRBD2 (5 bases each). The CDR3 is made up of 13 amino acids. Germline V gives CDR1 LGHNA, CDR2 YSLEER. Trimming cost V 3 bases and J 3 bases, with 9 bases left between them. CDR3 DNA sequence: TGCGCCAGCAGCCACTGGGGGAACTACGAGCAGTACTTC. Translating gives CASSHWGNYEQYF.

This clonotype turned up a few times. Given a much more abundant clone one base away, this may be a read error. The chain has TRBV4-3 and TRBJ2-1; D is unclear. CDR3 length: 11 residues. Germline V CDR1 and CDR2: LGHNA, YSLEER. CDR3 bases: TGCGCCAGCGGCCAAGGGAATGAGCAGTTCTTC. Amino acid sequence: CASGQGNEQFF.

Within the sample, this clonotype is large. The chain is built from TRBV4-3 and TRBJ1-1; D is unresolved. Trimming took off 2 bases at V and 1 base at J, with 5 bases between the two ends. Germline CDR1 reads LGHNA; CDR2 reads YSLEER. The CDR3 is 13 amino acids. CDR3 sequence: CASSQISNTEAFF. The CDR3 DNA is TGCGCCAGCAGCCAAATCTCGAACACTGAAGCTTTCTTT.

By share of the sample, this clonotype is large. The rearrangement links TRBV4-3 to TRBJ2-7; perhaps TRBD1 as D (6 bases). The V and J ends lost 6 bases and 6 bases respectively, with 12 bases between them. CDR1 LGHNA and CDR2 YSLEER come from the germline V gene. The CDR3 loop spans 12 amino acids. The CDR3 loop is CASSLQGSEQYF. CDR3 nucleotides: TGCGCCAGCAGTCTACAGGGTAGCGAGCAGTACTTC.

By share, this clonotype ranks as large (0.1 to 1%). This chain links TRBV4-3 with TRBJ1-1; D may be TRBD1 (5 bases). V gave up 0 bases and J gave up 4 bases, with 15 bases separating them. Per the germline V gene, CDR1 is LGHNA and CDR2 is YSLEER. CDR3 length: 16 amino acids. The CDR3 loop reads CASSQDIGGGGTEAFF. CDR3 sequence (DNA): TGCGCCAGCAGCCAAGATATTGGGGGGGGGGGCACTGAAGCTTTCTTT.

By proportion, this clonotype is large (0.1 to 1%). The V and J genes are TRBV4-1 and TRBJ2-2; 7 bases match TRBD2. The length of the CDR3 is 13 residues. V shed 4 bases and J 6 bases; nucleotides not matched to a gene: 2. Germline V gene lookup returns CDR1 MGHRA and CDR2 YSYEKL. The CDR3, as DNA: TGCGCCAGCAGCCCTCGGGGGGCCGGGGAGCTGTTTTTT. It is translated as CASSPRGAGELFF.

This clonotype counts as large. The chain is built from TRBV4-3 and TRBJ1-1, with 8 bases that match TRBD1. In germline, CDR1 is LGHNA, CDR2 YSLEER. This CDR3 has 15 amino acids. The V segment lost 5 bases and the J segment 5 bases; nucleotides outside the gene matches: 10. In DNA form, the CDR3 reads TGCGCCAGCAGCTACGTTCCCACAGGGGGAACTGAAGCTTTCTTT. Its translation: CASSYVPTGGTEAFF.

In its sample, this clonotype is medium-sized. The chain has TRBV4-3 and TRBJ1-1; 7 bases fit TRBD1. Unmatched junction bases numbered 15, after V lost 2 bases and J lost 6 bases. CDR1 and CDR2 from the germline V gene are LGHNA and YSLEER. The CDR3 loop spans 17 amino acids. The CDR3 reads CASSQRGTPGTVAEAFF. CDR3 sequence (DNA): TGCGCCAGCAGCCAAAGGGGGACTCCAGGGACAGTAGCTGAAGCTTTCTTT.

By sample fraction, this clonotype is large. A junction end diverges from the germline sequence, so it may reflect a read error. The J gene is TRBJ2-1, the V gene TRBV11-2; 7 bases align to TRBD1. The V gene's germline CDR1 is SGHAT and CDR2 FQNNGV. The length of the CDR3 is 14 residues. The CDR3 DNA follows: TGTGCCAGCAGCTTAGAGCCCGGGACGGAAAGGGGGCTCTTC. This translates into CASSLEPGTERGLF.

This clonotype is deemed large (0.1 to 1%). The chain combines TRBV12-3 or TRBV12-4 with TRBJ1-1, with unresolved D. The CDR3 is made up of 18 amino acids. The V gene lost 3 bases and the J gene lost 0 bases, with 20 bases spanning the gap. CDR3 sequence (DNA): TGTGCCAGCAGTTTCAGCCTCAGTCGGCGGATTATGAACACTGAAGCTTTCTTT. This gives the protein CASSFSLSRRIMNTEAFF.

By sample share, this clonotype is large. The chain uses TRBV4-3 and TRBJ1-4, with D maybe TRBD1 (6 bases). CDR1 is LGHNA, CDR2 YSLEER, per germline. Trimming stripped 5 bases from V and 7 bases from J, with 14 bases between. The CDR3 runs to 14 residues. This CDR3 is CASSLTGRGEKLFF. The CDR3 DNA sequence: TGCGCCAGCAGCTTAACAGGGCGGGGTGAAAAACTGTTTTTT.

This clonotype turned up a few times. This may come from a read error, since a much larger clone is one base off. The rearrangement joins TRBV12-3 or TRBV12-4 to TRBJ2-7; no clear D gene. The CDR3 is 12 residues long. The CDR3 DNA reads TGTGCCAGCAGTTTTACTAACTACGAGCAGCACTTC. Translated: CASSFTNYEQHF.

This clonotype rates as large. This sequence joins TRBV4-3 and TRBJ2-1; TRBD2 matches at 9 bases. Germline V gene lookup returns CDR1 LGHNA and CDR2 YSLEER. CDR3 length equals 14 residues. Trimming at V came to 8 bases and at J to 5 bases, leaving 7 bases not matched to a gene. CDR3 loop: CASSQAGGDNEQFF. The CDR3 nucleotides read TGCGCCAGCTCCCAAGCGGGGGGAGACAATGAGCAGTTCTTC.

In its sample, this clonotype ranks as large (0.1 to 1%). The gene calls are TRBV4-3 and TRBJ1-1; TRBD1 matches 9 bases. Trimming took 2 bases from V and 1 from J; bases not matched to a gene: 11. The CDR3 contains 18 residues. The germline V gene has CDR1 LGHNA and CDR2 YSLEER. The CDR3 loop reads CASSQSGGQGRRNTEAFF. The CDR3 DNA follows: TGCGCCAGCAGCCAAAGCGGGGGACAGGGAAGGAGGAACACTGAAGCTTTCTTT.

By share, this clonotype ranks as large. The chain is built from TRBV2 and TRBJ2-7; the D call may be TRBD1 or TRBD2 (5 bases each). Germline lookup yields CDR1 SNHLY and CDR2 FYNNEI. The CDR3 contains 13 residues. V was clipped by 3 bases and J by 3 bases, with 9 bases between them. The CDR3 DNA sequence: TGTGCCAGCAGTGATGGGACGGACTACGAGCAGTACGTC. Amino acids: CASSDGTDYEQYV.

This clonotype is categorized as large. The chain has TRBV4-3 and TRBJ2-6; D gene unclear. The CDR3 runs 15 residues. Germline CDR1 reads LGHNA; CDR2 reads YSLEER. Trimming shortened V by 2 bases and J by 0 bases, and 5 bases separated the two germline ends. The CDR3 nucleotides read TGCGCCAGCAGCCAATTTGACTCTGGGGCCAACGTCCTGACTTTC. Its protein product is CASSQFDSGANVLTF.